A selection of T cell receptor beta chains follows, all from one sample in a study of blood T cells in healthy people across ages. MiXCR, applied by TCRdb to the 5' RACE reads, yields one record per CDR3 protein. The data hold around 1.5 million distinct CDR3 sequences, with about 43% observed a single time. Sequenced input: blood. Receptors were obtained from a woman aged 18-29 years in good health. The CDR3 runs from the conserved cysteine through the conserved F or W. Each record gives: V gene, clone size, J gene, CDR3 protein. A clone size is listed for some rows: how often the clone was seen (once, few, many), or a class if it is expanded.

TRBV4-1	NA	TRBJ2-2	CASSLWTGGEITGELFF
TRBV28	few	TRBJ2-3	CASSALGGSTDTQYF
TRBV28	NA	TRBJ2-5	CASSSPGGAETQYF
TRBV12-3/TRBV12-4	NA	NA	CASSQHVTVEQYF
TRBV7-7	NA	TRBJ1-5	CASSIDLWEQPQHF
TRBV7-2	few	TRBJ2-7	CASSGSTGVVYEQYF
TRBV20-1	few	TRBJ2-5	CSARSRGSQETQYF
TRBV7-9	NA	TRBJ2-3	CASSLAGGPFTQYF
TRBV7-9	NA	TRBJ2-5	CASGQGQETQYF
TRBV11-3	NA	TRBJ2-5	CASTKPGLDITQYF
TRBV6-1	NA	TRBJ2-1	CAIRTSGKYEQFF